The TCR beta chain described here comes from a study of shared clonotypes between healthy human individuals. J was trimmed by 2 bases and V by 4 bases; bases with no gene match: 6. The CDR3 consists of 16 residues. The germline gives CDR1 SGHTA, CDR2 FQGNSA. Clones were read by immunoSEQ multiplex PCR, and TCRdb kept only the in-frame ones, dropping some. The sample gives 330,000 or so clones, over 65% of which show up once; 9% to 12% is in the top ten. Material for sequencing was memory CD4+ T cells sorted from blood. As for subset: CD45RA-negative fraction. The chain is built from TRBV7-2 and TRBJ1-2, with TRBD1 matching over 11 bases. The source is a man in his thirties or forties in good health. CDR3 nucleotides: TGTGCCAGCAGCTCCGGACAGGGGGCCGGAAACTATGGCTACACCTTC. Residues: CASSSGQGAGNYGYTF.